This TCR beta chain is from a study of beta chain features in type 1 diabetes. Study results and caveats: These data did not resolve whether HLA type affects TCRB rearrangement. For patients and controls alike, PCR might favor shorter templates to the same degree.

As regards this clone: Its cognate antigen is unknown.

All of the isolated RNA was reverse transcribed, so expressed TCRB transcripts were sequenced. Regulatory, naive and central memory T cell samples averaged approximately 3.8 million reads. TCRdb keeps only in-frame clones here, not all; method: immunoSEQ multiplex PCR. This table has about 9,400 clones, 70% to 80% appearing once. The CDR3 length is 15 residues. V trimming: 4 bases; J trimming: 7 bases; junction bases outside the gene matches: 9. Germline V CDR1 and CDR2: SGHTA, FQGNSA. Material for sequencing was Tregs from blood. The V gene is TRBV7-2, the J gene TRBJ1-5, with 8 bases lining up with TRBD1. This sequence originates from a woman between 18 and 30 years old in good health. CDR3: CASSSLSGGGQPQHF. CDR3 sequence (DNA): TGTGCCAGCAGCTCCCTCTCAGGGGGCGGGCAGCCCCAGCATTTT.